This TCR beta chain was sequenced in a study of T cell changes during pregnancy in multiple sclerosis. CDR1 and CDR2 from the germline V gene are KGHSH and LQKENI. The CDR3 consists of 13 residues. V lost 2 bases, J lost 4 bases, and 8 bases lay in between. Repertoires were generated with immunoSEQ multiplex PCR, while TCRdb's copy carries only in-frame clones and drops some. The sample shows 99,000 or so clones, 80% to 95% of them seen only once. V gene TRBV18 combines with J gene TRBJ2-5; no firm D call. The sequencing here drew on peripheral blood, taken after pregnancy. The receptor comes from a female donor with multiple sclerosis, enrolled in a pregnancy study. The CDR3 is CASSPKSGETQYF. For the CDR3, the DNA is TGTGCCAGCTCACCAAAATCGGGAGAGACCCAGTACTTC. Drawing the rest from reference TRBV18 and TRBJ2-5, the complete variable domain is NAGVMQNPRHLVRRRGQEARLRCSPMKGHSHVYWYRQLPEEGLKFMVYLQKENIIDESGMPKERFSAEFPKEGPSILRIQQVVRGDSAAYFCASSPKSGETQYFGPGTRLLVL.